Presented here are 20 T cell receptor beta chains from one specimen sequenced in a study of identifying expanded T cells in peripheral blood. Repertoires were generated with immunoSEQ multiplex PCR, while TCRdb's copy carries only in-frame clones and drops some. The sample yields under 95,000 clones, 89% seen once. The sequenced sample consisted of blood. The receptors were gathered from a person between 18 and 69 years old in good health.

The CDR3 reads CASRDAGSLHF. DNA of the CDR3: TGTGCCAGCAGGGATGCGGGTTCCCTCCACTTT. This chain joins TRBV6-5 and TRBJ1-6; no clear D. Germline V gene lookup returns CDR1 MNHEY and CDR2 SVGAGI. The V end lost 6 bases, the J end lost 14 bases, and 11 bases lay between the germline ends. This CDR3 region has 11 residues.

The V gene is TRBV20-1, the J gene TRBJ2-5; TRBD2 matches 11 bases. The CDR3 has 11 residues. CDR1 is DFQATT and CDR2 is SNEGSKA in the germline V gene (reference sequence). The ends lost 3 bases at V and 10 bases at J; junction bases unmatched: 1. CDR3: CSASTSGGQYF. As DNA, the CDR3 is TGCAGTGCTAGTACTAGCGGGGGCCAGTACTTC.

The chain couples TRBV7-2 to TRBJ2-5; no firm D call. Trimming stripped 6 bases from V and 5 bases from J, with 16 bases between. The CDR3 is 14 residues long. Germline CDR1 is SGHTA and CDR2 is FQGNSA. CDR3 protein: CASSPHGSKETQYF. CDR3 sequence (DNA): TGTGCCAGCAGTCCTCACGGGTCCAAGGAGACCCAGTACTTC.

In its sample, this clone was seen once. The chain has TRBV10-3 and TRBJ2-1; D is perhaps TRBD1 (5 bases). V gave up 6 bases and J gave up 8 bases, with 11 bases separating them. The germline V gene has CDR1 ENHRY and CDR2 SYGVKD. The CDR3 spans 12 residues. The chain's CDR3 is CAISDLGDEQFF. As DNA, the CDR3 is TGTGCCATCAGCGACCTAGGGGATGAGCAGTTCTTC.

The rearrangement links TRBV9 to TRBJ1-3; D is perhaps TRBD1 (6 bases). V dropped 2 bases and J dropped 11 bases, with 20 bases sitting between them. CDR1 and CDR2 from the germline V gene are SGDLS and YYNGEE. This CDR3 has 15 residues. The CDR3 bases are TGTGCCAGCAGCGTCAGGGGCCCTAAAGGGGGACCCATATATTTT. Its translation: CASSVRGPKGGPIYF. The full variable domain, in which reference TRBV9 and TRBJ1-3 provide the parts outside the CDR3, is DSGVTQTPKHLITATGQRVTLRCSPRSGDLSVYWYQQSLDQGLQFLIQYYNGEERAKGNILERFSAQQFPDLHSELNLSSLELGDSALYFCASSVRGPKGGPIYFGEGSWLTVV.

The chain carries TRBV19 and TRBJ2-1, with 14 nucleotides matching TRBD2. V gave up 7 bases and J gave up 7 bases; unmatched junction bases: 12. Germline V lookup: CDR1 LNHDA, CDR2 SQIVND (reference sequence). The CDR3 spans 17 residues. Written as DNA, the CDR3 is TGTGCCAGTAAGAATAAGCCCGGACTAGCGGGAGGTAATGAGCAGTTCTTC. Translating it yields CASKNKPGLAGGNEQFF.

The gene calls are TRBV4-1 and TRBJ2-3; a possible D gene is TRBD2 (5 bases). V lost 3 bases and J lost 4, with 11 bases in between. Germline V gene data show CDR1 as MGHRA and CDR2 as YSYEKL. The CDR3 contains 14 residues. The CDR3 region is CASSHRRAADTQYF. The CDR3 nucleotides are TGCGCCAGCAGCCATAGGCGGGCCGCAGATACGCAGTATTTT.

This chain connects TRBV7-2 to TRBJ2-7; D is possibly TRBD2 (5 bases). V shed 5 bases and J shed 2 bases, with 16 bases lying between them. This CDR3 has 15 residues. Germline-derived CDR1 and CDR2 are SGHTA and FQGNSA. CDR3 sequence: CASSQSGGAAYEQYF. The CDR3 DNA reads TGTGCCAGCAGCCAAAGCGGAGGAGCGGCCTACGAGCAGTACTTC.

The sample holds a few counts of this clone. CDR3: CASGPDRGTYEQYF. The DNA for the CDR3 is TGTGCTAGTGGTCCCGACAGGGGAACCTACGAGCAGTACTTC. This chain joins TRBV12-5 and TRBJ2-7, with 8 positions matching TRBD1. The CDR3 totals 14 residues. With 5 bases clipped from V and 2 bases from J, the junction kept 5 bases outside the gene matches. Germline-derived CDR1 and CDR2 are LGHNT and FRNRAP.

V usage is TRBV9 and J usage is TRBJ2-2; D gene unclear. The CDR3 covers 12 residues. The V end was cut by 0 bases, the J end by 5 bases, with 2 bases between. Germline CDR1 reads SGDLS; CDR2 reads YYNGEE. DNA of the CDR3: TGTGCCAGCAGCGTAGAGACCGGGGAGCTGTTTTTT. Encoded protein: CASSVETGELFF.

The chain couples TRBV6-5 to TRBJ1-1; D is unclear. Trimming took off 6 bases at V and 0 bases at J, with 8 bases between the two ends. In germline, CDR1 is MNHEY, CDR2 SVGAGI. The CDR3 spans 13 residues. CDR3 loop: CASSKVMNTEAFF. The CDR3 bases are TGTGCCAGCAGCAAAGTCATGAACACTGAAGCTTTCTTT.

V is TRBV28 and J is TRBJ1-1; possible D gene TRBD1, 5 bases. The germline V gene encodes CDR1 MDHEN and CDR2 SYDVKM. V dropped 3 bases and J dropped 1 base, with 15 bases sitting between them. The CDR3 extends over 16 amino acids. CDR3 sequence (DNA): TGTGCCAGCAGTTTTATGGCAGGGAGAGGGAACACTGAAGCTTTCTTT. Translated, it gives CASSFMAGRGNTEAFF.

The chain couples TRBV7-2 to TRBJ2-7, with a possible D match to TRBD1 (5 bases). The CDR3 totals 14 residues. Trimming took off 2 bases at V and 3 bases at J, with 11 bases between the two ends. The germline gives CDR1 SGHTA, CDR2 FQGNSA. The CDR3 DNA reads TGTGCCAGCAGCTTATCCCAGGGAAACTACGAGCAGTACTTC. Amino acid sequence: CASSLSQGNYEQYF.

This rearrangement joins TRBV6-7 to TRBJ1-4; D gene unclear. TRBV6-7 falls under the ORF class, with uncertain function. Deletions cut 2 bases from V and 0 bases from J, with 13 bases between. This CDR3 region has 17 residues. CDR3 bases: TGTGCCAGCAGTTACCCGAGGACGGACGCAACTAATGAAAAACTGTTTTTT. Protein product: CASSYPRTDATNEKLFF.

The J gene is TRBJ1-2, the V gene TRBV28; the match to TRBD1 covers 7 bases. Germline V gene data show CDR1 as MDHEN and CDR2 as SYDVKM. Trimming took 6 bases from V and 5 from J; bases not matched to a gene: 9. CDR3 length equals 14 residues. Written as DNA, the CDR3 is TGTGCCAGCAGACCCACAGGGGCCCCTTATGGCTACACCTTC. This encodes CASRPTGAPYGYTF.

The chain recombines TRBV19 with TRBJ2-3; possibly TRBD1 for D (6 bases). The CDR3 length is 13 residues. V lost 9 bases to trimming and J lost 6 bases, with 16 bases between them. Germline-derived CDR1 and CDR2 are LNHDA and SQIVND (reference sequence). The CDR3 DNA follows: TGTGCCAGCATCAAAACAGGGACGGATACGCAGTATTTT. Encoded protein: CASIKTGTDTQYF.

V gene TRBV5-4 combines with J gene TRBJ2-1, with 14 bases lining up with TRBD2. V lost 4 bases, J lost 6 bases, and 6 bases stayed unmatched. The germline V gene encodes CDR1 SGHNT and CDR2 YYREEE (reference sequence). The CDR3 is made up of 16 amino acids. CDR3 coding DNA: TGTGCCAGCAGCCTCCCCGGGACTAGCGGGGGCAATGAGCAGTTCTTC. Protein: CASSLPGTSGGNEQFF.

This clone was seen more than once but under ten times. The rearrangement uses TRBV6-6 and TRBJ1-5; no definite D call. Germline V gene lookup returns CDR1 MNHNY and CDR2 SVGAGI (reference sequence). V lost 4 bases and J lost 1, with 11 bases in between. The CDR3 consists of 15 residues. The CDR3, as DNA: TGTGCCAGCAGTTCTATTCGGGGAAGCAATCAGCCCCAGCATTTT. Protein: CASSSIRGSNQPQHF.

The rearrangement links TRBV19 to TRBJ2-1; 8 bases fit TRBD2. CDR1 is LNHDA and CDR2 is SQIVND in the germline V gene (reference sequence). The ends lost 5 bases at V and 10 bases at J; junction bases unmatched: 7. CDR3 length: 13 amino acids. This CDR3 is CASSEARLAEQFF. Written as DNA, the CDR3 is TGTGCCAGTAGTGAAGCCCGACTAGCGGAGCAGTTCTTC.

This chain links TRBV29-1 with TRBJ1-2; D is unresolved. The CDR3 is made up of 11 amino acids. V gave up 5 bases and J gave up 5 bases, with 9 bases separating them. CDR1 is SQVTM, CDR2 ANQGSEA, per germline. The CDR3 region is CSVSRSYGYTF. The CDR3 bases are TGCAGCGTTAGTAGGTCTTATGGCTACACCTTC.